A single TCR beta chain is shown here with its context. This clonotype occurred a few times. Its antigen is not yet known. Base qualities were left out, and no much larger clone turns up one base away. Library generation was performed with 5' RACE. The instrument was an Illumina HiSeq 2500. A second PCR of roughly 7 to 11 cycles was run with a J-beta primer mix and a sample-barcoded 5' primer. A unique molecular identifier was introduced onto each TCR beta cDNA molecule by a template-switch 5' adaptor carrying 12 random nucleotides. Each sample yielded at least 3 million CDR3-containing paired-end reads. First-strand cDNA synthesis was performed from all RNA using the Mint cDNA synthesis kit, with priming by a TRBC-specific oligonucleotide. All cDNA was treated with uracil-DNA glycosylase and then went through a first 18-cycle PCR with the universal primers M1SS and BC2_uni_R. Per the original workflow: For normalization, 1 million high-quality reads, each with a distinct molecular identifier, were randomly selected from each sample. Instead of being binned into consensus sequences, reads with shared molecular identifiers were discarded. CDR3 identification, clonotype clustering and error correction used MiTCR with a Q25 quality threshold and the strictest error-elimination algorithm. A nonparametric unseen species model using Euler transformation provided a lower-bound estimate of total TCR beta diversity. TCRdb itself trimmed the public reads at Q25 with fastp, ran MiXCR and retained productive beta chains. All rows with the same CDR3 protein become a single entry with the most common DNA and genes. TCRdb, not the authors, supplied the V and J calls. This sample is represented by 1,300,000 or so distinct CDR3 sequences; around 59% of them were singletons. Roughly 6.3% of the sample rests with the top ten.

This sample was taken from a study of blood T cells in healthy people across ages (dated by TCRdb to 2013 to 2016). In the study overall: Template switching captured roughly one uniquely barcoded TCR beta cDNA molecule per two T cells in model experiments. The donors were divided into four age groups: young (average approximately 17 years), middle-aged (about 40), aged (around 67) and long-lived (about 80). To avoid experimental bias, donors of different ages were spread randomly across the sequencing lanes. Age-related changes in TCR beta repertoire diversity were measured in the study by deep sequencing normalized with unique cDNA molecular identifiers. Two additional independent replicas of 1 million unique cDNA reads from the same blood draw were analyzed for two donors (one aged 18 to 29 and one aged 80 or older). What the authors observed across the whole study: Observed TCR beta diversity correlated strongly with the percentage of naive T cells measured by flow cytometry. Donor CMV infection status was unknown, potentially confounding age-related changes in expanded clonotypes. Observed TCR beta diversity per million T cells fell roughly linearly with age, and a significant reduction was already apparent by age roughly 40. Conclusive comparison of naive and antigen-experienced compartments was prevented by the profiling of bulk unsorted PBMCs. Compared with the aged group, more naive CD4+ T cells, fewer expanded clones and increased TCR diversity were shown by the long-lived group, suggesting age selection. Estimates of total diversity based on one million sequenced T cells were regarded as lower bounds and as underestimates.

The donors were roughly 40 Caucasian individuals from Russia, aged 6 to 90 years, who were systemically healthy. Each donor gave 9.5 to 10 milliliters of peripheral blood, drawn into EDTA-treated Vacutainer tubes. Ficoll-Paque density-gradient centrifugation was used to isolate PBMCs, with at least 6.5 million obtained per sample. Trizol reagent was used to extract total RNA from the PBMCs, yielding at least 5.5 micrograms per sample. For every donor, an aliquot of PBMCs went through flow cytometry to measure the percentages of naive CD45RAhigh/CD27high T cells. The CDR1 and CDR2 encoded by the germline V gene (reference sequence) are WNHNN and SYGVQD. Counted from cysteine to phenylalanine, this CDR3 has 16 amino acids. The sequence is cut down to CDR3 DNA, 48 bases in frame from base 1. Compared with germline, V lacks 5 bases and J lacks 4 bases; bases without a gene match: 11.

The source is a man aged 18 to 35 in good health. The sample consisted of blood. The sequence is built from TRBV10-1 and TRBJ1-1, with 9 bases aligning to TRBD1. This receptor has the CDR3 CASSPHRDRAITEAFF. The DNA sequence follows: TGCGCCAGCAGTCCTCACCGGGACAGGGCCATCACTGAAGCTTTCTTT.